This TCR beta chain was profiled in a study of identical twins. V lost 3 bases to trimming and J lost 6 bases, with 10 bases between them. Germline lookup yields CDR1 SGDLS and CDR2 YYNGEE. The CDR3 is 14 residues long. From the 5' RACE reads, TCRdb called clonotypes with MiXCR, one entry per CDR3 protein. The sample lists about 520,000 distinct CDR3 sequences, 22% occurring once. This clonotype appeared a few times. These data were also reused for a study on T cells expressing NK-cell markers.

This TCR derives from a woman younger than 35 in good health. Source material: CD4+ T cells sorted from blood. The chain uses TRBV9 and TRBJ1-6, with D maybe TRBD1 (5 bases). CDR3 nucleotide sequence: TGTGCCAGCAGCGCCGGGACGGGTAATTCACCCCTCCACTTT. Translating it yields CASSAGTGNSPLHF.